The 3 T cell receptor beta chains in this list originate from one sample, sequenced in a study of blood T cell repertoires in COVID-19 (dated by TCRdb to 2018 to 2020). Libraries were constructed by the immunoSEQ multiplex PCR assay. TCRdb mirrors the immuneACCESS table, restricted to in-frame sequences. Some clones are absent from its copies; in checked studies, under half trace to an unresolved V gene, and the reason for the others is unknown. The sample yields a few hundred thousand clones; about 90% were counted once. More than 13% of the sample belongs to the ten largest clones. The sample consisted of PBMCs or T cells enriched from blood (not recorded which). Every receptor here comes from a man aged 30 to 39 who had been exposed to COVID-19.

The CDR3 DNA follows: TGTGCCAGCAGTTACGGGACAGGGGGAGCCGGGGAGCTGTTTTTT. Its protein product is CASSYGTGGAGELFF. The J gene is TRBJ2-2, the V gene TRBV6-5; 11 bases agree with TRBD1. V was pared by 2 bases and J by 6 bases, with 2 bases of the junction left unmatched. The germline V gene has CDR1 MNHEY and CDR2 SVGAGI. This CDR3 spans 15 amino acids.

V usage is TRBV15 and J usage is TRBJ1-2, with 8 nucleotides matching TRBD1. CDR1 LNHNV and CDR2 YYDKDF come from the germline V gene (reference sequence). The CDR3 extends over 14 amino acids. The J segment lost 4 bases and the V segment lost 3 bases, leaving 4 bases of the junction unmatched. The CDR3 DNA reads as TGTGCCACCAGCAGTGAGACAGGGGTCTATGGCTACACCTTC. Protein sequence: CATSSETGVYGYTF.

This chain connects TRBV5-1 to TRBJ2-7, with a tentative D call TRBD1 (6 bases). Germline V gives CDR1 SGHRS, CDR2 YFSETQ. V was shortened by 4 bases and J by 6 bases, with 23 bases between the two germline ends. The CDR3 runs to 16 residues. The DNA for the CDR3 is TGCGCCAGCAGCGAGTGGGGTGGCAGGGGATTTGGCGAGCAGTACTTC. It is translated as CASSEWGGRGFGEQYF.